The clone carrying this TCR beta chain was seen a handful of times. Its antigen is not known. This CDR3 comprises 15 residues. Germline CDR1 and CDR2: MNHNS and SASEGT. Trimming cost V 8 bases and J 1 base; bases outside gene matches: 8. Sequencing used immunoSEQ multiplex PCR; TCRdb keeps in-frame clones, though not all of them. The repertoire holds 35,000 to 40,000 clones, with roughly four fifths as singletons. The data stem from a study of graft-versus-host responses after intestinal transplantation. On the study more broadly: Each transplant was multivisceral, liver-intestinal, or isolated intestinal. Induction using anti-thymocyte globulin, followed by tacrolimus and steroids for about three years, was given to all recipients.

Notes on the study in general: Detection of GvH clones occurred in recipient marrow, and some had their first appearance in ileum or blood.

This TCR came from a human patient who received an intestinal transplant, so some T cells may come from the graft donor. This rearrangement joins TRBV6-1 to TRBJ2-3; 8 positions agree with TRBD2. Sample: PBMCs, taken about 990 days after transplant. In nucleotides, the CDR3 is TGTGCCAGCTCTTCAAGTAGCGGGGGCACAGATACGCAGTATTTT. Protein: CASSSSSGGTDTQYF.